This T cell receptor beta chain was recorded in a study of vaccination and CD4 T cells after COVID-19. Worth noting for this clonotype: Its antigen is not known.

Treatment given: approximately 9-day PBMC culture with coronavirus spike peptide pools or control peptides (ViraFEST assay). The unexposed donor gave CD4+ T cells before the COVID-19 pandemic (2011-2018). The Oncomine TCR Beta short-read assay sequenced DNA from cultured CD4+ T cells. In this case, cultured CD4+ T cells provided the extracted genomic DNA. Each CDR3 protein gets one entry after TCRdb re-called the PCR reads with MiXCR. Among roughly 10,000 distinct CDR3 sequences, around 30% were seen once, and the ten largest hold about 19%. Sample: CD4+ T cells from blood, cultured in vitro. The source of this sequence is a human donor in good health.

Here the CDR3 reads CASSSGLIRNQPQHF. The CDR3 nucleotides read TGTGCCAGCAGTTCAGGGCTCATTAGAAATCAGCCCCAGCATTTT. V is TRBV6-5 and J is TRBJ1-5; D might be TRBD1 (5 bases). Germline V gene sequence: CDR1 MNHEY, CDR2 SVGAGI. This CDR3 spans 15 amino acids. Trimming pared 4 bases from V and 4 bases from J, leaving 14 bases between.